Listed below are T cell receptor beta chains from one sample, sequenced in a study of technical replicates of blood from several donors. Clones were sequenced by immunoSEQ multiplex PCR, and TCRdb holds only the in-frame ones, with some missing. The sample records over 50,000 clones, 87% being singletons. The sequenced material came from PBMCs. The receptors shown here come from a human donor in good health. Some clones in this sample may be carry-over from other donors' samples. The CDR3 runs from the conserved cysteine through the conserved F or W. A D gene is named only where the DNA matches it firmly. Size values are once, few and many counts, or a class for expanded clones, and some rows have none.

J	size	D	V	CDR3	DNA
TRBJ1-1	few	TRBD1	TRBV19	CASRTGGNTEAFF	TGTGCCAGTAGAACAGGGGGGAACACTGAAGCTTTCTTT
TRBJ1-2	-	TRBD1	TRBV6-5	CASSVSGQGGRYTF	TGTGCCAGCAGTGTATCGGGACAGGGAGGACGCTACACCTTC
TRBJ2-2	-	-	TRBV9	CASSANQGGTGELFF	TGTGCCAGCAGCGCGAATCAGGGAGGCACCGGGGAGCTGTTTTTT
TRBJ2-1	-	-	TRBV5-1	CASSPPLAASYNEQFF	TGCGCCAGCAGCCCTCCACTAGCAGCCTCCTACAATGAGCAGTTCTTC
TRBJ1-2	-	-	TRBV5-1	CASSIQWGSNYGYTF	TGCGCCAGCTCTATTCAGTGGGGCTCGAACTATGGCTACACCTTC
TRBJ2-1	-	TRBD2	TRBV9	CASSTDLAGTSAPRYNEQFF	TGTGCCAGCAGCACCGACTTGGCCGGGACTAGCGCGCCCCGCTACAATGAGCAGTTCTTC
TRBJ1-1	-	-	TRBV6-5	CASSSGRLGLNTEAFF	TGTGCCAGCAGTTCAGGAAGATTAGGCTTGAACACTGAAGCTTTCTTT
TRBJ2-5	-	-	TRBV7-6	CASSLVLESKETQYF	TGTGCCAGCAGCTTAGTTTTAGAGTCGAAAGAGACCCAGTACTTC
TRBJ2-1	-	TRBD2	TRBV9	CASSVGLAGGYNEQFF	TGTGCCAGCAGCGTAGGCCTAGCGGGGGGTTACAATGAGCAGTTCTTC
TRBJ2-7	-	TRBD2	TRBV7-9	CASSFTSGIYEQYF	TGTGCCAGCAGCTTTACTAGCGGGATCTACGAGCAGTACTTC